This TCR beta chain was found in a study of identical twins. Study conclusions and caveats: Some out-of-frame alpha sequences were shared by twins, and these showed excess low generation probability. Out-of-frame TCR alpha sharing in monozygotic twins exceeded recombination model predictions.

The V end was cut by 1 base, the J end by 6 bases, with 10 bases between. This CDR3 is 14 amino acids long. Germline V lookup: CDR1 LGHNA, CDR2 YNFKEQ. This clonotype was seen repeatedly, ten times or more. Its antigen remains unidentified. Each cDNA held unique molecular identifiers, and template switching gave it a universal primer site. TCRdb re-derived calls from the 5' RACE reads in MiXCR, one entry per CDR3 protein. Of 650,000 to 800,000 distinct CDR3 sequences in the sample, 8.6% were seen once. The same data also contributed to another study, on yellow fever vaccine responses in identical twins.

The sequenced sample was PBMCs. The rearrangement joins TRBV4-2 to TRBJ2-1; D is perhaps TRBD2 (5 bases). The receptor was isolated from a woman under 30 in good health. The CDR3 DNA is TGTGCCAGCAGCCAAGGGGGAGACCCCAATGAGCAGTTCTTC. Its protein is CASSQGGDPNEQFF.